This T cell receptor (beta chain) is from a study of shared clonotypes between healthy human individuals. Losses at the gene ends were 4 bases for V and 0 bases for J; bases not matched to a gene: 4. There are 15 residues in the CDR3. Germline loops: CDR1 SGHRS, CDR2 YFSETQ. It was across several immunoSEQ plates that each subset's genomic DNA was evenly split. The method was immunoSEQ multiplex PCR; TCRdb's version includes in-frame clones alone and lacks a portion of them. The sample has over a million clones, around 97% seen once. As regards this clone: This sample also contains other DNA sequences that code for the same CDR3.

Sequencing was done on a sample of naive CD4+ T cells sorted from blood. Documented subset: CD45RA+ positively selected. The J gene is TRBJ1-1, the V gene TRBV5-1; 9 bases map to TRBD1. The TCR sequence derives from a man under 40 in good health. CDR3 coding DNA: TGCGCCAGCAGCCCACGGACAGGGGTGAACACTGAAGCTTTCTTT. This gives the protein CASSPRTGVNTEAFF.